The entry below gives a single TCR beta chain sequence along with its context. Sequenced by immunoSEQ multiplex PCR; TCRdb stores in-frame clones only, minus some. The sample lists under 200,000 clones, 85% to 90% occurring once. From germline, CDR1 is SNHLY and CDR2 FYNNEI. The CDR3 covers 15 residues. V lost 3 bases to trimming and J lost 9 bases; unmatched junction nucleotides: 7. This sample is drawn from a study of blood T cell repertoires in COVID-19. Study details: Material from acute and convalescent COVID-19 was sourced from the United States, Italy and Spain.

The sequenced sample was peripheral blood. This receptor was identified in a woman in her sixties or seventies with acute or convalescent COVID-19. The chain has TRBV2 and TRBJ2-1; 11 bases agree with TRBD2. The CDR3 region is CASSDGSGGAGEQFF. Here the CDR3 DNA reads TGTGCCAGCAGTGATGGTAGCGGGGGGGCCGGTGAGCAGTTCTTC. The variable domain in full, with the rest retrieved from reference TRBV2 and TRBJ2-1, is EPEVTQTPSHQVTQMGQEVILRCVPISNHLYFYWYRQILGQKVEFLVSFYNNEISEKSEIFDDQFSVERPDGSNFTLKIRSTKLEDSAMYFCASSDGSGGAGEQFFGPGTRLTVL.